Each of the 18 T cell receptor beta chains below was sequenced from the same sample in a study of radiation and T cells in renal cell carcinoma. This sample's time point: baseline pretreatment blood. The sample's treatment: 15 Gy SBRT to primary tumor, nephrectomy 4 weeks later. Here immunoSEQ multiplex PCR was the method, and the copy in TCRdb shows in-frame clones only, minus some. The repertoire holds about 140,000 clones, approximately 82% seen once, with around 25% in the top ten. The source was blood, collected from a patient whose treatment included radiotherapy and nephrectomy. The source is a woman in her 50s with renal cell carcinoma.

This chain connects TRBV4-3 to TRBJ2-3; D is possibly TRBD2 (6 bases). Germline loops: CDR1 LGHNA, CDR2 YSLEER. Trimming stripped 1 base from V and 1 base from J, with 12 bases between. This CDR3 is built from 16 residues. The CDR3 bases are TGCGCCAGCAGCCAAGTGGTAGCGGAGCGCACAGATACGCAGTATTTT. This translates into CASSQVVAERTDTQYF.

V is TRBV5-1 and J is TRBJ2-5; D call uncertain. Per the germline V gene, CDR1 is SGHRS and CDR2 is YFSETQ. V was clipped by 3 bases and J by 0 bases, with 9 bases between them. CDR3 length: 14 amino acids. In nucleotides, the CDR3 is TGCGCCAGCAGCTCCCCACCTGACCAAGAGACCCAGTACTTC. It encodes CASSSPPDQETQYF.

The genes are TRBV4-3 and TRBJ2-5; D perhaps matches TRBD1 (5 bases). Per germline, CDR1 LGHNA and CDR2 YSLEER. The CDR3 covers 15 residues. Trimming took off 0 bases at V and 1 base at J, with 9 bases between the two ends. This chain's CDR3 is CASSQEGRTQETQYF. DNA of the CDR3: TGCGCCAGCAGCCAAGAGGGGCGGACCCAAGAGACCCAGTACTTC.

This clone was seen only once. V is TRBV29-1 and J is TRBJ2-2; TRBD1 matches 8 bases. V trimming: 6 bases; J trimming: 3 bases; junction bases outside the gene matches: 6. The CDR3 totals 14 residues. CDR1 and CDR2 from the germline V gene are SQVTM and ANQGSEA. The CDR3 region has the DNA TGCAGCGTCGACAGGGGTAGCGACACCGGGGAGCTGTTTTTT. Its protein product is CSVDRGSDTGELFF.

V gene TRBV7-2 combines with J gene TRBJ1-3; no clear D gene. The CDR3 is 13 residues long. In germline, CDR1 is SGHTA, CDR2 FQGNSA. Trimming left V 4 bases short and J 0 bases short, with 4 bases between. The CDR3 DNA follows: TGTGCCAGCAGCTCCTACTCTGGAAACACCATATATTTT. Translation gives CASSSYSGNTIYF.

This chain joins TRBV28 and TRBJ2-1; D ambiguous. The ends were cut back, 2 bases at V and 4 bases at J, with 3 bases in the middle. This CDR3 is built from 12 residues. Looked up from germline, CDR1 is MDHEN and CDR2 is SYDVKM. The CDR3 spells CASSLGYNEQFF. CDR3 in DNA: TGTGCCAGCAGTTTAGGGTACAATGAGCAGTTCTTC.

The rearrangement joins TRBV11-3 to TRBJ2-6; no clear D. From germline, CDR1 is SGHNT and CDR2 YENEEA. The CDR3 has 15 residues. V was pared by 3 bases and J by 4 bases, with 10 bases between. The CDR3 nucleotides read TGTGCCAGCAGCTTTGGACCTCTGGGGGCCAACGTCCTGACTTTC. This gives the protein CASSFGPLGANVLTF.

The chain uses TRBV4-2 and TRBJ1-5, with TRBD1 identical over 9 bases. The CDR3 consists of 14 residues. Germline V gene data show CDR1 as LGHNA and CDR2 as YNFKEQ. V was pared by 1 base and J by 10 bases, with 5 bases of the junction left unmatched. The CDR3 bases are TGTGCCAGCAGCCAAGGGGGACAGGGTCAACCCCAGCATTTT. Amino acids: CASSQGGQGQPQHF.

This clone was found a few times. V and J are TRBV10-1 and TRBJ1-5; TRBD1 agrees at 7 bases. The CDR3 runs 17 residues. The V segment lost 8 bases and the J segment 5 bases; nucleotides outside the gene matches: 18. Germline V gene lookup returns CDR1 WNHNN and CDR2 SYGVQD (reference sequence). The CDR3 DNA reads TGCGCCAGCGGCCTCAACCAGGCAGGGGGTATAGATCAGCCCCAGCATTTT. Translation: CASGLNQAGGIDQPQHF.

The V and J genes are TRBV6-1 and TRBJ1-2, with D tentatively TRBD1 (5 bases). The CDR3 totals 14 residues. V was clipped by 8 bases and J by 8 bases, with 21 bases between them. CDR1 and CDR2 (germline): MNHNS, SASEGT. As DNA, the CDR3 is TGTGCCAGCCTTCCCAGACTAGGGGAAGGAGGCTACACCTTC. Translating gives CASLPRLGEGGYTF.

This clone was seen ten or more times. This chain joins TRBV5-1 and TRBJ1-1, with D uncertain. This CDR3 spans 13 amino acids. Trimming pared 0 bases from V and 0 bases from J, leaving 3 bases between. Germline lookup yields CDR1 SGHRS and CDR2 YFSETQ. This CDR3 reads CASSLGMNTEAFF. The CDR3 bases are TGCGCCAGCAGCTTGGGGATGAACACTGAAGCTTTCTTT.

The genes are TRBV7-2 and TRBJ2-3; 7 bases are shared with TRBD1. Germline trimming cut 5 bases from V and 3 bases from J; bases unmatched to any gene: 5. CDR3 length: 14 amino acids. The germline CDR1 and CDR2 sequences are SGHTA and FQGNSA. The CDR3 DNA is TGTGCCAGCAGCACCGACAGGGTAACAGATACGCAGTATTTT. It is translated as CASSTDRVTDTQYF.

The gene calls are TRBV6-5 and TRBJ2-7; D is undetermined. There are 12 residues in the CDR3. CDR1 and CDR2 from the germline V gene are MNHEY and SVGAGI. V lost 4 bases and J 0 bases, leaving 4 bases between the germline ends. CDR3 region: CASSSSSYEQYF. The CDR3 DNA reads TGTGCCAGCAGTTCAAGCTCCTACGAGCAGTACTTC.

The CDR3 loop reads CASSLGGLVGGTDTQYF. Here the CDR3 DNA reads TGTGCCAGCAGCTTAGGCGGACTAGTGGGAGGCACAGATACGCAGTATTTT. The genes are TRBV11-3 and TRBJ2-3; the match to TRBD2 covers 7 bases. In germline, CDR1 is SGHNT, CDR2 YENEEA. This CDR3 is built from 17 residues. Losses at the gene ends were 1 base for V and 1 base for J; bases not matched to a gene: 8. The whole variable domain, filled in from reference TRBV11-3 and TRBJ2-3, reads EAGVVQSPRYKIIEKKQPVAFWCNPISGHNTLYWYLQNLGQGPELLIRYENEEAVDDSQLPKDRFSAERLKGVDSTLKIQPAELGDSAVYLCASSLGGLVGGTDTQYFGPGTRLTVL.

The V and J genes are TRBV11-1 and TRBJ2-5; TRBD2 aligns across 8 bases. Trimming took 1 base from V and 5 from J; bases not matched to a gene: 3. This CDR3 region has 14 residues. Germline V gives CDR1 SGHAT, CDR2 FQDESV (reference sequence). The CDR3 nucleotides read TGTGCCAGCAGCTTAGGATCGGGGGGGGAGACCCAGTACTTC. It yields the protein CASSLGSGGETQYF.

The chain is built from TRBV5-1 and TRBJ1-1; D is unresolved. CDR1 and CDR2 from the germline V gene are SGHRS and YFSETQ. Trimming took off 0 bases at V and 6 bases at J, with 15 bases between the two ends. The CDR3 runs 15 residues. As DNA, the CDR3 is TGCGCCAGCAGCTTGGTCGGCGCCCTAGGAGCTGAAGCTTTCTTT. Amino acid sequence: CASSLVGALGAEAFF.

This rearrangement joins TRBV7-9 to TRBJ1-6; the D gene is possibly TRBD1 (5 bases). This CDR3 has 13 residues. Trimming pared 4 bases from V and 10 bases from J, leaving 11 bases between. Per the germline V gene, CDR1 is SEHNR and CDR2 is FQNEAQ (reference sequence). CDR3 nucleotide sequence: TGTGCCAGCAGCTACCGACAGCAGTCACCCCTCCACTTT. Residues: CASSYRQQSPLHF.

In DNA, the CDR3 is TGTGCCAGCAGTTTACAGGGACAGGGTTTAAATGGCTACACCTTC. Protein sequence: CASSLQGQGLNGYTF. This rearrangement joins TRBV28 to TRBJ1-2; 9 nucleotides line up with TRBD1. The germline CDR1 and CDR2 sequences are MDHEN and SYDVKM. Trimming removed 2 bases from V and 6 bases from J; junction bases left unmatched: 7. The CDR3 runs 15 residues.